The 10 T cell receptor beta chains presented below share a single source sample, sequenced in a study of shared clonotypes between healthy human individuals. Repertoires were generated with immunoSEQ multiplex PCR, while TCRdb's copy carries only in-frame clones and drops some. In the table there are about 980,000 clones, 60% to 85% of which are singletons. Sequences were obtained from memory CD4+ T cells sorted from blood. The subset was: CD45RA-negative fraction. These receptors came from a man between 18 and 29 years old in good health.

The V and J genes are TRBV9 and TRBJ1-2; D remains unclear. V lost 3 bases and J lost 1, with 10 bases in between. This CDR3 spans 14 amino acids. Germline-derived CDR1 and CDR2 are SGDLS and YYNGEE. CDR3 loop: CASSARSLNYGYTF. The CDR3 coding sequence is TGTGCCAGCAGCGCAAGATCACTTAACTATGGCTACACCTTC. The complete variable domain, with remaining parts taken from reference TRBV9 and TRBJ1-2, reads DSGVTQTPKHLITATGQRVTLRCSPRSGDLSVYWYQQSLDQGLQFLIQYYNGEERAKGNILERFSAQQFPDLHSELNLSSLELGDSALYFCASSARSLNYGYTFGSGTRLTVV.

As concerns this clone: Different DNA sequences within this sample yield the same CDR3. The chain has TRBV28 and TRBJ1-5, with D unresolved. The CDR3 consists of 15 residues. V was shortened by 1 base and J by 3 bases, with 10 bases between the two germline ends. Germline V gene sequence: CDR1 MDHEN, CDR2 SYDVKM. In DNA form, the CDR3 reads TGTGCCAGCAGTTTATCTTCTACCTTCAATCAGCCCCAGCATTTT. This encodes CASSLSSTFNQPQHF.

The CDR3 nucleotides are TGTGCCAGCAGTGAATCCGGACCGAATTCACCCCTCCACTTT. It translates to CASSESGPNSPLHF. V gene TRBV25-1 combines with J gene TRBJ1-6; D remains unclear. The V gene lost 1 base and the J gene lost 7 bases, with 8 bases spanning the gap. The germline V gene encodes CDR1 MGHDK and CDR2 SYGVNS. The CDR3 consists of 14 residues.

The CDR3: CASSLSGGAEYEQYF. For the CDR3, the DNA is TGCGCCAGCAGCCTTAGCGGGGGGGCTGAGTACGAGCAGTACTTC. This chain links TRBV5-1 with TRBJ2-7, with 11 bases aligning to TRBD2. V dropped 4 bases and J dropped 4; count of bases not matched to a gene: 7. The CDR3 spans 15 residues. The germline CDR1 and CDR2 sequences are SGHRS and YFSETQ.

The rearrangement joins TRBV6-1 to TRBJ1-5; 7 bases fit TRBD1. V gave up 8 bases and J gave up 4 bases; unmatched junction bases: 5. Germline CDR1 and CDR2: MNHNS and SASEGT. The CDR3 consists of 13 residues. The CDR3 is CASGDSFNQPQHF. CDR3 nucleotides: TGTGCCAGCGGGGACAGCTTTAATCAGCCCCAGCATTTT.

This chain links TRBV5-4 with TRBJ2-3; TRBD2 might be the D (7 bases). This CDR3 has 17 residues. Germline assignment: CDR1 SGHNT and CDR2 YYREEE (reference sequence). V shed 0 bases and J shed 1 base, with 15 bases lying between them. The CDR3 is CASSLEYGGRGTDTQYF. As DNA, the CDR3 is TGTGCCAGCAGCTTGGAGTACGGGGGGCGGGGCACAGATACGCAGTATTTT.

The rearrangement links TRBV6-1 to TRBJ2-7; possible D gene TRBD2, 7 bases. Trimming left V 7 bases short and J 1 base short, with 14 bases between. CDR3 size: 14 residues. In germline, CDR1 is MNHNS, CDR2 SASEGT. CDR3 amino acids: CASTPGGNSYEQYF. CDR3 nucleotides: TGTGCCAGCACCCCGGGGGGCAATTCCTACGAGCAGTACTTC.

The chain carries TRBV11-2 and TRBJ1-1; D is uncertain. The germline V gene encodes CDR1 SGHAT and CDR2 FQNNGV. The CDR3 extends over 13 amino acids. Trimming removed 5 bases at V and 5 bases at J, with 12 bases between. The CDR3 here is CASSPQVSTEAFF. The CDR3 coding sequence is TGTGCCAGCAGCCCGCAGGTCTCGACTGAAGCTTTCTTT. The full variable domain, rest sourced from reference TRBV11-2 and TRBJ1-1, is EAGVAQSPRYKIIEKRQSVAFWCNPISGHATLYWYQQILGQGPKLLIQFQNNGVVDDSQLPKDRFSAERLKGVDSTLKIQPAKLEDSAVYLCASSPQVSTEAFFGQGTRLTVV.

The rearrangement joins TRBV2 to TRBJ2-2; TRBD2 matches at 9 bases. Germline V CDR1 and CDR2: SNHLY, FYNNEI. J lost 5 bases, V lost 3 bases, and 10 bases had no gene match. The CDR3 is 17 residues long. CDR3 in DNA: TGTGCCAGCAGTGATTTTGCGGGGGGGTCGCCTACCGGGGAGCTGTTTTTT. It translates to CASSDFAGGSPTGELFF.

This clone has ten or more counts. The rearrangement links TRBV5-6 to TRBJ2-3, with D unclear. Germline CDR1 and CDR2: SGHDT and YYEEEE. The CDR3 is 12 residues long. Trimming stripped 0 bases from V and 6 bases from J, with 5 bases between. The chain's CDR3 is CASSLVADTQYF. CDR3 nucleotide sequence: TGTGCCAGCAGCTTGGTGGCGGATACGCAGTATTTT.